This T cell receptor beta chain was found in a study of blood T cell repertoires in COVID-19 (dated by TCRdb to about 2020). Concerning the study at large: The collaborator samples originated in the United States, Italy and Spain and spanned the acute and convalescent phases of COVID-19. Sample metadata almost always included a de-identified subject ID, COVID-19 status, age in years and sex. Where HLA class I and class II types were available, the types were taken from metadata supplied by the sample provider, not from assay-based typing. The dataset comprised deeply sampled blood TCRbeta repertoires from subjects exposed to, actively infected with, or recovered from COVID-19. The repertoires were made available in a free public database intended to serve as a resource for research on the immune response to SARS-CoV-2. The samples were drawn from two sources: the first 160 participants of the ongoing ImmuneRACE study, and 950 to 1,500 subjects contributed by 6 global collaborators. The prospective study material was composed of cDNA or gDNA derived from T cells, B-cell-depleted T cells, or PBMCs.

The collaborating institutions used their own protocols to collect whole blood in K2EDTA tubes. For TCRbeta analysis, collaborators shipped samples in one of three forms: frozen whole blood, isolated PBMCs, or DNA extracted from either of those sample types. TCRbeta CDR3 regions were amplified from genomic DNA using the immunoSEQ Assay, a bias-controlled multiplex PCR. Turning to the authors' computational methods: Nucleated cell counts per sample were estimated from amplification of reference gene primers within the assay. To quantify the absolute abundance of each unique TCRbeta CDR3 rearrangement, sequence reads were collapsed and filtered. For each sample, productive Simpson clonality was calculated as the square root of Simpson's diversity index across productive rearrangements. TCRdb provides this immuneACCESS table in a form limited to in-frame rearrangements. Some clones are lacking; in checked studies, under half of them reflect an unresolved V gene, and why the rest are absent is not known. That table is the source of V, J and clone size, and D and trimming were worked out from the DNA. The sample table lists about 100,000 clones, roughly nine tenths of them with a count of one. Together, the top ten hold roughly 1.9% of the sample.

Overall study results and their limits: Clinical and demographic metadata were provided uncurated, with the amount varying by source and participant.

The junction shows trimming of 1 base on V and 3 bases on J, plus 8 bases between the germline ends. CDR1 and CDR2, looked up from the germline V gene, are SGHRS and YFSETQ. The cysteine opens and the phenylalanine closes a CDR3 of 14 amino acids. Only CDR3 DNA remains: 42 bases, in frame from the first base. Details on this clone: Its binding antigen is unknown. Base qualities are not provided; no much larger clone lies one nucleotide away.

The sequence derives from a man in his forties or fifties with active COVID-19. The rearrangement combines TRBV5-1 with TRBJ1-5, and the D gene may be TRBD1, 5 bases matching. The sample comprised peripheral blood. The DNA sequence reads TGCGCCAGCAGCTTGACAGGCGTCAATCAGCCCCAGCATTTT. Its product reads: CASSLTGVNQPQHF. Joined to the reference TRBV5-1 and TRBJ1-5 proteins, this CDR3 gives the full variable domain: KAGVTQTPRYLIKTRGQQVTLSCSPISGHRSVSWYQQTPGQGLQFLFEYFSETQRNKGNFPGRFSGRQFSNSRSEMNVSTLELGDSALYLCASSLTGVNQPQHFGDGTRLSIL.